This record concerns one T cell receptor (beta chain) sequence. Trimming removed 0 bases from V and 9 bases from J; junction bases left unmatched: 10. The CDR3 has 15 residues. Germline lookup yields CDR1 GTSNPN and CDR2 SVGIG (reference sequence). Assay execution took place at the deep level. This table comes from immunoSEQ multiplex PCR, and its TCRdb copy is limited to in-frame clones, with some not included. The data contain 2 million to 3 million clones, approximately 93% of them singletons. This sample was included in a study of shared clonotypes between healthy human individuals. The genes are TRBV30 and TRBJ1-4, with TRBD1 matching 7 bases. The source of this sequence is a man between 18 and 29 years old in good health. Some clones in this sample may be carry-over from other donors' samples. Specimen: naive CD4+ T cells from PBMCs. The subset: CD45RA+ positively selected. CDR3 loop: CAWSVRPRQGKKLFF. In DNA, the CDR3 is TGTGCCTGGAGTGTAAGGCCGAGACAGGGCAAAAAACTGTTTTTT.